The entry that follows covers one TCR beta chain sequence. Data came from immunoSEQ multiplex PCR; TCRdb stores just in-frame clones and leaves some out. The table shows tens of thousands of clones, with approximately 90% occurring only once. The record originates from a study of T cell changes during pregnancy in multiple sclerosis. CDR1 and CDR2 (germline): GTSNPN, SVGIG (reference sequence). V dropped 4 bases and J dropped 3 bases, with 28 bases sitting between them. This CDR3 region has 19 residues. The starting material was peripheral blood, obtained before pregnancy. The chain employs TRBV30 and TRBJ2-4; maybe TRBD1 (5 bases). This receptor was obtained from a female donor with multiple sclerosis, enrolled in a pregnancy study. As DNA, the CDR3 is TGTGCCTGGAATCATCAGGGCCCTTTCGCCTCCTTAGGCAAAAACATTCAGTACTTC. Protein: CAWNHQGPFASLGKNIQYF. Variable domain in full (rest from reference TRBV30 and TRBJ2-4): SQTIHQWPATLVQPVGSPLSLECTVEGTSNPNLYWYRQAAGRGLQLLFYSVGIGQISSEVPQNLSASRPQDRQFILSSKKLLLSDSGFYLCAWNHQGPFASLGKNIQYFGAGTRLSVL.